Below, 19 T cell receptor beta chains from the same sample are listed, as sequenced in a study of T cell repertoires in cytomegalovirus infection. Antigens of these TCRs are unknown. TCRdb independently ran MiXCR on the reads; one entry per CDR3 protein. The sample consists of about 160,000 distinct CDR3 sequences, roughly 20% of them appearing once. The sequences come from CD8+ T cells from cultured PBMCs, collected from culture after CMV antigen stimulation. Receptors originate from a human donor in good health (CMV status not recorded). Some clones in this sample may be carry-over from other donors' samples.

The DNA of the CDR3 is TGTGCCAGCAGTCTCAGGGGGATAGCCAAAAACATTCAGTACTTC. It is translated as CASSLRGIAKNIQYF. The gene calls are TRBV28 and TRBJ2-4; 7 bases match TRBD1. The V segment lost 5 bases and the J segment 0 bases; nucleotides outside the gene matches: 4. CDR1 is MDHEN, CDR2 SYDVKM, per germline. The CDR3 covers 15 residues.

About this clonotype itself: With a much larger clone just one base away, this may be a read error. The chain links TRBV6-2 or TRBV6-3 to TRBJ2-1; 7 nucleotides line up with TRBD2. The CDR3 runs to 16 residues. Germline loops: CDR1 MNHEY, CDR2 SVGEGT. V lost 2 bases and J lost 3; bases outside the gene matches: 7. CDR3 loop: CASSYPLGRGYNEQFF. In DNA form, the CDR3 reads TGTGCCAGCAGTTACCCTCTAGGGAGGGGCTACAATGAGCAGTTCTTC.

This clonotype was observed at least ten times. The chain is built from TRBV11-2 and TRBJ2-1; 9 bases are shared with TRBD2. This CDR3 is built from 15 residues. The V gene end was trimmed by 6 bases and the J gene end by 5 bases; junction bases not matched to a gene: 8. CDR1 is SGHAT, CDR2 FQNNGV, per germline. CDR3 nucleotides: TGTGCCAGCAGGACCGCGGGGGGGCATGACAATGAGCAGTTCTTC. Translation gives CASRTAGGHDNEQFF.

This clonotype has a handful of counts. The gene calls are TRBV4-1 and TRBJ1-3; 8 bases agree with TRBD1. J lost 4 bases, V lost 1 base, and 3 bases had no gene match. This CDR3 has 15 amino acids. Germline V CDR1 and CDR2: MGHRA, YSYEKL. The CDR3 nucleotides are TGCGCCAGCAGCCAAGGACAGGGGAGCGGAAACACCATATATTTT. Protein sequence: CASSQGQGSGNTIYF.

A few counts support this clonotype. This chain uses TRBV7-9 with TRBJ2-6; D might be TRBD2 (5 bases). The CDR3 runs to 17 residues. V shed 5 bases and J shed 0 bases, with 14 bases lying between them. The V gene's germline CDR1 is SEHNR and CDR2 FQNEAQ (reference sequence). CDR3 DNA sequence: TGTGCCAGCAGCGCAGCCATCACTAGCTCTGGGGCCAACGTCCTGACTTTC. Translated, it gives CASSAAITSSGANVLTF. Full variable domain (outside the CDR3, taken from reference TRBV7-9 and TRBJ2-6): DTGVSQNPRHKITKRGQNVTFRCDPISEHNRLYWYRQTLGQGPEFLTYFQNEAQLEKSRLLSDRFSAERPKGSFSTLEIQRTEQGDSAMYLCASSAAITSSGANVLTFGAGSRLTVL.

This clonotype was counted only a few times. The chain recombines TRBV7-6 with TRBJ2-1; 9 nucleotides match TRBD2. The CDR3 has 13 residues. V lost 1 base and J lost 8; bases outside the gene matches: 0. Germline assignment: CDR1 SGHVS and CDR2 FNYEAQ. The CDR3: CASSLGTSDEQFF. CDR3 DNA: TGTGCCAGCAGCTTAGGGACTAGCGATGAGCAGTTCTTC.

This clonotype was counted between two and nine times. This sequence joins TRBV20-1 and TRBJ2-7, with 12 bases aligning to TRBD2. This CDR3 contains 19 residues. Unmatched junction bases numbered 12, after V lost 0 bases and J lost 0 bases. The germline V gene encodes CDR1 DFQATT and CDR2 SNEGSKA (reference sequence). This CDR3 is CSARDKGLAGGFGSYEQYF. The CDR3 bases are TGCAGTGCTAGAGATAAGGGCCTAGCGGGGGGGTTCGGCTCCTACGAGCAGTACTTC.

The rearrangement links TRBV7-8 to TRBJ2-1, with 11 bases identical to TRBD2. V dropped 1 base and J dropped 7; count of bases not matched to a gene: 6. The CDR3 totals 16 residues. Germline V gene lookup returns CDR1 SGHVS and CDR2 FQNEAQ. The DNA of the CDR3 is TGTGCCAGCAGCTTAGGACTAGCGGGGCCTCGGAATGAGCAGTTCTTC. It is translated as CASSLGLAGPRNEQFF.

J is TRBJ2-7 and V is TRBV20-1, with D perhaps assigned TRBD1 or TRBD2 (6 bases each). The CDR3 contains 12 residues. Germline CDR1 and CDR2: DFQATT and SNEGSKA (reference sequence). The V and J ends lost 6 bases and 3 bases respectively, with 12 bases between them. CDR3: CSAEGGNYEQYF. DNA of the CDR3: TGCAGTGCCGAGGGGGGCAACTACGAGCAGTACTTC.

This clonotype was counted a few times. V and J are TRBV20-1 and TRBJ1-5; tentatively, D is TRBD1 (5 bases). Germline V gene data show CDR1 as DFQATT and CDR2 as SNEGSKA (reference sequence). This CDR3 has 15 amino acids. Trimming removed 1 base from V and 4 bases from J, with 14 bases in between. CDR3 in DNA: TGCAGTGCTAGAGGAGGACGGGGGAGTAATCAGCCCCAGCATTTT. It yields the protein CSARGGRGSNQPQHF.

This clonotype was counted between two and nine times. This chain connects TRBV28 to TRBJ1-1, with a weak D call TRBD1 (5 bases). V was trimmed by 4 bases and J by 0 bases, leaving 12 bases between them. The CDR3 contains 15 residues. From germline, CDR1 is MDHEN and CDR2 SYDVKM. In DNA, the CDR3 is TGTGCCAGCAGTTCGTCTGTGGGGCTGAACACTGAAGCTTTCTTT. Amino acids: CASSSSVGLNTEAFF.

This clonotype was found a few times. Written as DNA, the CDR3 is TGTGCCAGCAGGACACTACAGGGCATCACTGAAGCTTTCTTT. It yields the protein CASRTLQGITEAFF. The chain joins TRBV6-2 or TRBV6-3 to TRBJ1-1; D might be TRBD1 (6 bases). This CDR3 comprises 14 residues. V lost 6 bases and J 4 bases, leaving 15 bases between the germline ends. Germline values: CDR1 MNHEY, CDR2 SVGEGT.

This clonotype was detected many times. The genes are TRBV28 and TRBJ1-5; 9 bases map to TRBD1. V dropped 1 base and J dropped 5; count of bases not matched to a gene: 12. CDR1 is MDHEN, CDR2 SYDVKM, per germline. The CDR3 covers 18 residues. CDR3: CASSLLGDGTGWDQPQHF. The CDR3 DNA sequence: TGTGCCAGCAGTTTATTAGGTGACGGGACAGGGTGGGATCAGCCCCAGCATTTT.

The CDR3 sequence is CASPTGGRTGELFF. The CDR3 region has the DNA TGCGCCAGCCCGACAGGGGGCCGGACCGGGGAGCTGTTTTTT. V gene TRBV23-1 combines with J gene TRBJ2-2, with TRBD1 matching over 10 bases. TRBV23-1 is an ORF; its function is uncertain. CDR3 length equals 14 residues. V gave up 8 bases and J gave up 5 bases; unmatched junction bases: 5.

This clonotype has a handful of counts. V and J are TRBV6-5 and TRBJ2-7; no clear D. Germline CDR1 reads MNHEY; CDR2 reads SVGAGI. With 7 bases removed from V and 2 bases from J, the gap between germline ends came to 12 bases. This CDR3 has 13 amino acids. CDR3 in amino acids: CASKFGSTYEQYF. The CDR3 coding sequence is TGTGCCAGCAAGTTCGGCTCTACCTACGAGCAGTACTTC.

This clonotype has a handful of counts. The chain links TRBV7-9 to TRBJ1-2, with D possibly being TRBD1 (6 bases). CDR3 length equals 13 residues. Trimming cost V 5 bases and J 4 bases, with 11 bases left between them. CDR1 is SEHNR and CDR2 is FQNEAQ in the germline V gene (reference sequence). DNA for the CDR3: TGTGCCAGCAGCGTGACAGGACCCTATGGCTACACCTTC. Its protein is CASSVTGPYGYTF.

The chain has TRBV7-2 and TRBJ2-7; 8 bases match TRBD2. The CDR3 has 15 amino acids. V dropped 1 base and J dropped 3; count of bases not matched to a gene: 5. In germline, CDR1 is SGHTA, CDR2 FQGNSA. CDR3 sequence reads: CASSLEGRGDYEQYF. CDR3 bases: TGTGCCAGCAGCTTAGAGGGGCGGGGGGACTACGAGCAGTACTTC.

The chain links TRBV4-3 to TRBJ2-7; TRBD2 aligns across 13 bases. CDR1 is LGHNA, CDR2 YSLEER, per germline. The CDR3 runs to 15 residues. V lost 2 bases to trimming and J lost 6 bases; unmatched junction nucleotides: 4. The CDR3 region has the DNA TGCGCCAGCAGCCAAACGACTAGCGGGGGGACCGAGCAGTACTTC. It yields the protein CASSQTTSGGTEQYF.

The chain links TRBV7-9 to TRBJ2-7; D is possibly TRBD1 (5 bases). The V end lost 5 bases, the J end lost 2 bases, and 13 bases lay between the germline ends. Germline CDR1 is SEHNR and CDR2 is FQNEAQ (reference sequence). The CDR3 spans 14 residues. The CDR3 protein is CASSRPDTAYEQYF. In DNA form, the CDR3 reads TGTGCCAGCAGCCGTCCGGACACCGCCTACGAGCAGTACTTC.